This T cell receptor beta chain was captured by sequencing in a study of cytomegalovirus exposure and HLA in healthy donors. PCR amplification relied on 60 Vbeta primers (plus 13 Jbeta primers). Assay used: immunoSEQ multiplex PCR; TCRdb lists only in-frame clones, some missing. The table has 100,000 to 150,000 clones, around 80% seen once. CDR3 length: 14 residues. Losses at the gene ends were 5 bases for V and 8 bases for J; bases not matched to a gene: 6. Germline V gene sequence: CDR1 MGHDK, CDR2 SYGVNS. A word on this clone: Its antigen is unidentified.

General study results and limits: Fewer N-insertions than the roughly 670-donor mean were reportedly shown by an Asian-associated ancestry cluster in a later analysis.

V and J are TRBV25-1 and TRBJ2-1, with 10 positions matching TRBD2. The source of this sequence is a young man in good health and CMV-seropositive. The material sequenced was PBMCs. The CDR3 bases are TGTGCCAGCAGTCCTAGCGGGAGTGTGGATGAGCAGTTCTTC. The encoded protein is CASSPSGSVDEQFF.